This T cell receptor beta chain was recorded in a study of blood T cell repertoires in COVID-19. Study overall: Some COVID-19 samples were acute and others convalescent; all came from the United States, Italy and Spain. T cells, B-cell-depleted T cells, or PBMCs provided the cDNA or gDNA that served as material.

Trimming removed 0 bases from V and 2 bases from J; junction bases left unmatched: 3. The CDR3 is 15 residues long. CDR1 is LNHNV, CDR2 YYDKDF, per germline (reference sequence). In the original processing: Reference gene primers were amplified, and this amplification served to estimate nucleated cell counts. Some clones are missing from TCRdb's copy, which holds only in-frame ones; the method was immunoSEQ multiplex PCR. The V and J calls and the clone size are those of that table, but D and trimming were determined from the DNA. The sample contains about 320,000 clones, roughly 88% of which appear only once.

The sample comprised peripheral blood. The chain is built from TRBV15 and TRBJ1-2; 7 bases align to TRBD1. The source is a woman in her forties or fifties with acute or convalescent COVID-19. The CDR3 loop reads CATSRDEGANYGYTF. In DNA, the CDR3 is TGTGCCACCAGCAGAGATGAGGGGGCGAACTATGGCTACACCTTC.